This TCR beta chain was sequenced in a study of T cells in Graves' hyperthyroidism and ophthalmopathy. Study conclusions and caveats: Prediction of ophthalmopathy progression came a median 6.5 months pre-onset. The majority of expanded thyroid clonotypes above 0.001 also appeared in blood.

This clonotype showed up many times. The antigen is not known. The study defined stable Graves' hyperthyroidism as no ophthalmopathy progression within 18 months. Hyperthyroidism, newly diagnosed and lasting under 2 months, affected patients aged 18 to 65. The CDR3 regions of TCR beta were amplified from RNA transcripts. Carried out on the TCR CDR3, a first-round RT-PCR used the HTBI primer set. TCRdb re-called the multiplex PCR reads through MiXCR, storing one row per CDR3 protein. The profile shows approximately 600,000 distinct CDR3 sequences, roughly 15% of them singletons. V was shortened by 5 bases and J by 3 bases, with 8 bases between the two germline ends. From germline, CDR1 is MNHNS and CDR2 SASEGT. The CDR3 is 13 amino acids.

The chain employs TRBV6-1 and TRBJ1-5; TRBD1 is a possible D gene (5 bases). The clonotype was recovered from a woman aged 25 to 39 with Graves' hyperthyroidism. The specimen sequenced was blood. The CDR3 is CASSLQVNQPQHF. The CDR3 DNA sequence: TGTGCCAGCAGTTTACAGGTCAATCAGCCCCAGCATTTT.